This TCR beta chain stems from a study of neoadjuvant anti-PD-1 for oral cavity cancer. This clone has just one count. Its antigen is still unknown. Repertoires were generated with immunoSEQ multiplex PCR, while TCRdb's copy carries only in-frame clones and drops some. The data contain 15,000 to 20,000 clones, about 66% of them singletons. V was clipped by 8 bases and J by 3 bases, with 16 bases between them. Germline V gene data show CDR1 as SQVTM and CDR2 as ANQGSEA. The CDR3 is 13 amino acids. Study results and caveats: Only a few patients per response group were TCR-analyzed; validation needed. After neoadjuvant nivolumab, PBMC T cell clonality was significantly higher in non-responders than responders.

Blood cells were analyzed directly, without culture or expansion. The TCR originated in a person aged 40 to 85 with oral cavity squamous cell carcinoma. The source was PBMCs, collected before nivolumab (anti-PD-1) treatment. The rearrangement uses TRBV29-1 and TRBJ1-1; no clear D. The CDR3 here is CSYPNGPHTEAFF. DNA for the CDR3: TGCAGCTACCCGAACGGCCCTCACACTGAAGCTTTCTTT.